The rows below give T cell receptor beta chains drawn from one sample of a study of technical replicates of blood from several donors. Repertoires were generated with immunoSEQ multiplex PCR, while TCRdb's copy carries only in-frame clones and drops some. The sample lists 70,000 to 85,000 clones; over 95% were seen once. The sequencing input was T cells isolated from PBMCs. Receptors were obtained from a human donor in good health. Both conserved end residues are part of each CDR3. The D gene is left open where the match is weak. Clone size appears in some rows only: once, few, many, or a class for an expanded clone.

V gene	clone size	J gene	D gene	CDR3 protein	CDR3 DNA
TRBV7-6	.	TRBJ2-1	TRBD2	CASSIKTSGNEQFF	TGTGCCAGCAGCATAAAGACTAGCGGCAATGAGCAGTTCTTC
TRBV10-2	.	TRBJ1-4	.	CASSESYTSTNEKLFF	TGCGCCAGCAGTGAGTCGTACACCTCAACTAATGAAAAACTGTTTTTT
TRBV5-5	.	TRBJ1-1	.	CASSLEMRGLAFF	TGTGCCAGCAGCTTGGAAATGAGGGGACTTGCTTTCTTT
TRBV6-1	.	TRBJ1-3	TRBD1	CASSQGGTIYF	TGTGCCAGCAGTCAGGGGGGCACCATATATTTT
TRBV19	.	TRBJ1-2	.	CASNGGFYGYTF	TGTGCCAGTAATGGGGGGTTCTATGGCTACACCTTC
TRBV6-5	.	TRBJ2-5	TRBD2	CASRTAGEETQYF	TGTGCCAGCAGGACAGCGGGAGAAGAGACCCAGTACTTC
TRBV5-6	.	TRBJ1-1	TRBD1	CASSLISYRGYAEAFF	TGTGCCAGCAGCTTGATTTCTTACAGGGGCTACGCTGAAGCTTTCTTT
TRBV9	.	TRBJ2-7	TRBD2	CASSVSGGDYEQYF	TGTGCCAGCAGCGTAAGCGGGGGGGACTACGAGCAGTACTTC
TRBV10-2	.	TRBJ2-1	.	CASSESRSLGGFF	TGCGCCAGCAGTGAGTCGAGGTCCCTAGGAGGGTTCTTC
TRBV14	.	TRBJ1-1	TRBD1	CASSPYRGGNTEAFF	TGTGCCAGCAGCCCGTACAGGGGTGGGAACACTGAAGCTTTCTTT
TRBV6-4	.	TRBJ2-1	TRBD2	CASSEGLAELSGAYNEQFF	TGTGCCAGCAGTGAGGGACTAGCGGAATTGTCAGGGGCCTACAATGAGCAGTTCTTC
TRBV5-1	.	TRBJ2-6	.	CASHPSGGKANVLTF	TGCGCCAGCCACCCATCCGGGGGAAAGGCCAACGTCCTGACTTTC
TRBV5-1	.	TRBJ1-4	.	CASSFEPGDEKLFF	TGCGCCAGCAGCTTTGAGCCAGGGGACGAAAAACTGTTTTTT
TRBV7-8	.	TRBJ2-1	TRBD2	CASSSGSGGALNEQFF	TGTGCCAGCAGCTCGGGTAGCGGGGGGGCCTTAAATGAGCAGTTCTTC
TRBV28	.	TRBJ2-2	.	CAAEGANTGELFF	TGTGCCGCCGAGGGGGCGAACACCGGGGAGCTGTTTTTT
TRBV6-5	.	TRBJ2-2	TRBD2	CASSRLAPTGELFF	TGTGCCAGCAGTAGACTAGCGCCCACCGGGGAGCTGTTTTTT
TRBV29-1	.	TRBJ1-3	.	CSVVGVYGNTIYF	TGCAGCGTTGTAGGGGTGTACGGAAACACCATATATTTT
TRBV7-2	.	TRBJ2-7	.	CASSLGLQTYEQYF	TGTGCCAGCAGCTTAGGGCTCCAAACCTACGAGCAGTACTTC
TRBV7-6	.	TRBJ2-7	TRBD1	CASSSDRGHASEQYF	TGTGCCAGCAGCTCGGACAGGGGGCATGCGAGCGAGCAGTACTTC
TRBV11-3	.	TRBJ2-1	.	CASSLFSASSYNEQFF	TGTGCCAGCAGCTTATTTAGCGCGAGCTCCTACAATGAGCAGTTCTTC
TRBV11-2	.	TRBJ1-2	.	CASSLQGIQNYGYTF	TGTGCCAGCAGCTTGCAGGGTATCCAAAACTATGGCTACACCTTC
TRBV12-5	.	TRBJ1-1	TRBD1	CASGLVAGQGRTEAFF	TGTGCTAGTGGTTTGGTTGCGGGACAGGGACGGACTGAAGCTTTCTTT
TRBV5-6	.	TRBJ2-3	.	CASSLDRGGLTDTQYF	TGTGCCAGCAGCTTGGACAGGGGGGGTCTCACAGATACGCAGTATTTT
TRBV2	.	TRBJ2-1	.	CASRLGSSYNEQFF	TGTGCCAGCAGACTAGGGAGCTCCTACAATGAGCAGTTCTTC
TRBV28	.	TRBJ2-5	.	CASSPPRKGLGETQYF	TGTGCCAGCAGTCCACCCCGGAAGGGGTTAGGTGAGACCCAGTACTTC
TRBV4-1	.	TRBJ2-2	TRBD2	CASSRGLAGVVDWELFF	TGCGCCAGCAGCCGAGGACTAGCGGGAGTGGTGGATTGGGAGCTGTTTTTT
TRBV19	.	TRBJ2-1	TRBD2	CASSIGGGTSANEQFF	TGTGCCAGTAGTATAGGGGGAGGGACTTCGGCCAATGAGCAGTTCTTC
TRBV9	.	TRBJ1-1	.	CASSVSPTGETEAFF	TGTGCCAGCAGCGTATCCCCGACAGGCGAAACTGAAGCTTTCTTT
TRBV9	.	TRBJ2-7	TRBD2	CASSATSTGTSGRTTYEQYF	TGTGCCAGCAGCGCCACCTCAACCGGGACTAGCGGGAGGACAACCTACGAGCAGTACTTC
TRBV28	.	TRBJ2-7	TRBD1	CASSLPGTGGSYEQYF	TGTGCCAGCAGCCTGCCCGGGACAGGGGGTTCCTACGAGCAGTACTTC
TRBV4-1	.	TRBJ1-5	TRBD1	CASSQETGTYQPQHF	TGCGCCAGCAGCCAAGAGACAGGGACCTATCAGCCCCAGCATTTT
TRBV4-1	.	TRBJ2-1	TRBD2	CASSPANLGTSDEQFF	TGCGCCAGCAGCCCAGCGAACCTAGGGACTAGCGATGAGCAGTTCTTC
TRBV7-6	.	TRBJ1-4	TRBD1	CASSPYRQGAGEKLFF	TGTGCCAGCAGCCCTTACCGACAGGGGGCGGGTGAAAAACTGTTTTTT
TRBV6-4	.	TRBJ1-2	TRBD1	CASSDSTGNGYTF	TGTGCCAGCAGTGACTCGACAGGGAATGGCTACACCTTC
TRBV7-9	.	TRBJ2-4	.	CASRGLNKNIQYF	TGTGCCAGCAGGGGGCTGAACAAAAACATTCAGTACTTC
TRBV30	.	TRBJ1-1	.	CAWSVALIRGNTEAFF	TGTGCCTGGAGTGTAGCCCTTATACGGGGGAACACTGAAGCTTTCTTT
TRBV28	.	TRBJ1-2	TRBD1	CASSFAAILGTGYGYTF	TGTGCCAGCAGTTTCGCCGCTATCCTCGGGACAGGGTATGGCTACACCTTC
TRBV28	.	TRBJ2-1	.	CASSSNTLLLYNERFF	TGTGCCAGCAGTTCCAACACCCTTCTGCTTTACAATGAGCGGTTCTTC
TRBV11-1	.	TRBJ2-2	.	CASSQIGGKNTGELFF	TGTGCCAGCAGCCAGATTGGCGGCAAGAACACCGGGGAGCTGTTTTTT
TRBV28	once	TRBJ1-2	TRBD1	CASSFAGTGKRYGYTF	TGTGCCAGCAGTTTCGCCGGGACAGGGAAGAGGTATGGCTACACCTTC
TRBV6-5	.	TRBJ2-3	TRBD1	CASSYRQGQDTQYF	TGTGCCAGCAGTTACCGACAGGGGCAAGATACGCAGTATTTT
TRBV2	.	TRBJ2-5	.	CASSEDRGHGETQYF	TGTGCCAGCAGTGAAGATAGAGGACACGGGGAGACCCAGTACTTC
TRBV5-4	.	TRBJ2-1	.	CASSHSDVRGSYNEQFF	TGTGCCAGCAGCCACTCTGACGTCAGGGGATCCTACAATGAGCAGTTCTTC
TRBV19	.	TRBJ1-1	.	CASSSRGGDTEAFF	TGTGCCAGTAGTTCCCGGGGGGGGGACACTGAAGCTTTCTTT
TRBV27	.	TRBJ1-2	.	CASSLQGQLGIGYTF	TGTGCCAGCAGTTTACAAGGACAGCTAGGAATTGGCTACACCTTC
TRBV5-4	once	TRBJ2-1	TRBD2	CASSLGGLAQYNEQFF	TGTGCCAGCAGCCTTGGCGGACTAGCTCAGTACAATGAGCAGTTCTTC
TRBV4-1	.	TRBJ1-5	.	CASSQGAQGSEPQHF	TGCGCCAGCAGCCAAGGGGCTCAGGGTTCAGAGCCCCAGCATTTT
TRBV19	.	TRBJ1-2	.	CASSIPGAFVYGYTF	TGTGCCAGTAGTATACCAGGGGCCTTTGTCTATGGCTACACCTTC